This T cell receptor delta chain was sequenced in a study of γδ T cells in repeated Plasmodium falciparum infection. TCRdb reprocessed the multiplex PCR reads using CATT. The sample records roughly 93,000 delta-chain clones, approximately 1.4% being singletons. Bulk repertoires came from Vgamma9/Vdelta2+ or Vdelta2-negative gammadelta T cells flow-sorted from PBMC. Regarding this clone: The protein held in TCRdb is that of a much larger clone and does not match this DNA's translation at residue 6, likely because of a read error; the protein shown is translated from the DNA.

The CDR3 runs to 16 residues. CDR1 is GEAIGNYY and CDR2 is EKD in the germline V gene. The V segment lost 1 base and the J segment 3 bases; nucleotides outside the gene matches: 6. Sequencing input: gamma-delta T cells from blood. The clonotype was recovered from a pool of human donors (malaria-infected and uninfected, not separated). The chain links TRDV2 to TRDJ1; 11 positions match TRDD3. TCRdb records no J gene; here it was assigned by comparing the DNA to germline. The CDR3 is CACDTTYGGYADKLIF. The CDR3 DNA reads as TGTGCCTGTGACACGACCTATGGGGGATACGCCGATAAACTCATCTTT.